Sequencing of this TCR beta chain was carried out in a study of cytomegalovirus exposure and HLA in healthy donors. Germline V gene sequence: CDR1 SQVTM, CDR2 ANQGSEA. This CDR3 spans 11 amino acids. Trimming removed 3 bases at V and 2 bases at J, with 4 bases between. Only one count was recorded for this clone. This PCR relied on a set of 60 Vbeta primers and 13 Jbeta primers. The table came from immunoSEQ multiplex PCR; TCRdb's copy has only in-frame clones and leaves some out. The table records tens of thousands of clones, 70% to 85% of them present only once. The origin of this receptor is a woman aged 35 to 49 in good health and CMV-seronegative. Sequencing was done on a sample of PBMCs. The V gene is TRBV29-1, the J gene TRBJ1-1; D unclear. The CDR3 region has the DNA TGCAGCGTTGAGACAAACACTGAAGCTTTCTTT. Its translation is CSVETNTEAFF.